The entry below gives a single T cell receptor (beta chain) sequence along with its context. Its antigen remains unknown. Other DNA sequences within the sample encode an identical CDR3. The CDR3 is 15 amino acids. Per the germline V gene, CDR1 is SGHNT and CDR2 is YENEEA. Trimming removed 5 bases from V and 1 base from J; junction bases left unmatched: 3. The record originates from a study of shared clonotypes between healthy human individuals. Regarding the study as a whole: Against clonotypes common to all four donors, non-shared ones had lower generation probabilities.

Measured with immunoSEQ multiplex PCR; TCRdb has only the in-frame clones, and not every one. The sample contains 2 million to 3 million clones, under 95% of which appear only once. The sequenced sample consisted of naive CD4+ T cells from PBMCs. Sample subset: CD45RA+ positively selected. The chain is built from TRBV11-3 and TRBJ2-1, with 9 nucleotides matching TRBD1. The receptor was isolated from a man aged 18 to 30 in good health. Some clones in this sample may be carry-over from other donors' samples. The CDR3 bases are TGTGCCAGCAGCCCGGGACAGGGATCCTACAATGAGCAGTTCTTC. Translation: CASSPGQGSYNEQFF. The variable domain in full, with the rest retrieved from reference TRBV11-3 and TRBJ2-1, is EAGVVQSPRYKIIEKKQPVAFWCNPISGHNTLYWYLQNLGQGPELLIRYENEEAVDDSQLPKDRFSAERLKGVDSTLKIQPAELGDSAVYLCASSPGQGSYNEQFFGPGTRLTVL.